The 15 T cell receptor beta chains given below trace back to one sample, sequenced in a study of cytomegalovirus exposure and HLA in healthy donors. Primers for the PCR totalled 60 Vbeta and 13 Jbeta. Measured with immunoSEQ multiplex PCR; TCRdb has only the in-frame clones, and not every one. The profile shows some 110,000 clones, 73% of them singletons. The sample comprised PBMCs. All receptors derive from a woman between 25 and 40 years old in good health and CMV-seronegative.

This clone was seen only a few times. CDR3 DNA: TGTGCCAGCAGTTACTCGGGGAGGGCTGGCACTGAAGCTTTCTTT. Translating gives CASSYSGRAGTEAFF. The chain recombines TRBV6-5 with TRBJ1-1, with no clear D. CDR1 MNHEY and CDR2 SVGAGI come from the germline V gene. This CDR3 comprises 15 residues. V dropped 0 bases and J dropped 4 bases, with 12 bases sitting between them.

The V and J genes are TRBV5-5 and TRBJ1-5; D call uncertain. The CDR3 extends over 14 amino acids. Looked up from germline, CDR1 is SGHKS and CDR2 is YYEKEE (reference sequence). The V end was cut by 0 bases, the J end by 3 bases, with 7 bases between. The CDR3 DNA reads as TGTGCCAGCAGCTTGGGAGAAATCAATCAGCCCCAGCATTTT. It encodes CASSLGEINQPQHF.

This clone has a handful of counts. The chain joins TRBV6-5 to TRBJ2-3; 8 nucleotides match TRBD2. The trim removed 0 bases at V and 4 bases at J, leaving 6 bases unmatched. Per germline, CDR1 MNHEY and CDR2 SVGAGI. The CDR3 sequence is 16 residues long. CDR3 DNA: TGTGCCAGCAGTTACTCGCGGGGGGCTCACGCAGATACGCAGTATTTT. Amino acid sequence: CASSYSRGAHADTQYF.

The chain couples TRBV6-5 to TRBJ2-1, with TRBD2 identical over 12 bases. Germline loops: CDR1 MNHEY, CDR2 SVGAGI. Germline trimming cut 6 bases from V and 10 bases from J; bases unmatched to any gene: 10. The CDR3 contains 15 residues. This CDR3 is CASRMTSGGRSEQFF. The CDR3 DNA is TGTGCCAGCAGGATGACTAGCGGGGGACGGTCAGAGCAGTTCTTC.

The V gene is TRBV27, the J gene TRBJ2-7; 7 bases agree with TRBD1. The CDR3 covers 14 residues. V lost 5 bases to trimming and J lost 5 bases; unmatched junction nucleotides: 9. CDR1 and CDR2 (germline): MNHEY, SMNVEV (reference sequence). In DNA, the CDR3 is TGTGCCAGCAGTAACAGGGGCCGTCAGAACGAGCAGTACTTC. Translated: CASSNRGRQNEQYF.

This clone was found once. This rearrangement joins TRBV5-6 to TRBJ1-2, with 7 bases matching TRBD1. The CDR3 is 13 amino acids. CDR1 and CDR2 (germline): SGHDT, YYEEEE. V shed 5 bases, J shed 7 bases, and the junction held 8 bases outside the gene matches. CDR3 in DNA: TGTGCCAGCAGTTTCGGGACAGCAAGTGGCTACACCTTC. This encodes CASSFGTASGYTF.

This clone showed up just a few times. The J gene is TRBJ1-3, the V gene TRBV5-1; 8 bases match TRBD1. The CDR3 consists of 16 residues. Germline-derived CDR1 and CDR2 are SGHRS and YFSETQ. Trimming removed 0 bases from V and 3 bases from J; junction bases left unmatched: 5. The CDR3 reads CASSLEQGAVGNTIYF. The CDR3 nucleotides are TGCGCCAGCAGCTTGGAGCAGGGGGCTGTTGGAAACACCATATATTTT.

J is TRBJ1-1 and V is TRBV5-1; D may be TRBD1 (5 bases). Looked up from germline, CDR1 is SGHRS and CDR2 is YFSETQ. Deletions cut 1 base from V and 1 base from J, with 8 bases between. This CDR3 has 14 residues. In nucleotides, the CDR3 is TGCGCCAGCAGCTTGTCCCAGGGGAACACTGAAGCTTTCTTT. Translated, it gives CASSLSQGNTEAFF.

The CDR3 nucleotides are TGTGCCAGCTCGCACAACCGGGACATACGTGGCTACACCTTC. Translation: CASSHNRDIRGYTF. This chain joins TRBV18 and TRBJ1-2; possibly TRBD1 for D (6 bases). Trimming stripped 6 bases from V and 7 bases from J, with 18 bases between. Germline V gene sequence: CDR1 KGHSH, CDR2 LQKENI. The CDR3 extends over 14 amino acids.

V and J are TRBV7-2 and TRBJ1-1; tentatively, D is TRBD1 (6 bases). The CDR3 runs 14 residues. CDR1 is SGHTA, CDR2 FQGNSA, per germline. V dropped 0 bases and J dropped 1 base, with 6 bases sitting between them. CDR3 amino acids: CASSLAGGNTEAFF. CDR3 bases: TGTGCCAGCAGCTTAGCAGGGGGGAACACTGAAGCTTTCTTT.

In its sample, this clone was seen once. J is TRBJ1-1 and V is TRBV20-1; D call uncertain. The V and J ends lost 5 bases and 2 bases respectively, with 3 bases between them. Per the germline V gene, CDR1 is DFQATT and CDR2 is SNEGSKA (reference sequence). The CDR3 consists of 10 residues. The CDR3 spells CSASNTEAFF. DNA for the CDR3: TGCAGTGCTTCTAACACTGAAGCTTTCTTT.

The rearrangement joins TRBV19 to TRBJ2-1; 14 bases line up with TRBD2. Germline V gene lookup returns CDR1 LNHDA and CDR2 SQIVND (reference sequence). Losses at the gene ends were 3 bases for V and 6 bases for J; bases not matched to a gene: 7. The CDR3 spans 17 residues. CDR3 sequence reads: CASSIGTSGSMVNEQFF. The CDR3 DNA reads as TGTGCCAGTAGTATCGGGACTAGCGGGAGTATGGTCAATGAGCAGTTCTTC.

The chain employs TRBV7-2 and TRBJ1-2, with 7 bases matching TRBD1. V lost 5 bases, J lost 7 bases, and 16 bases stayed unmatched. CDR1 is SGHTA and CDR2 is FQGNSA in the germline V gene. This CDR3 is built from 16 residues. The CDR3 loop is CASSVRTGAQGGGYTF. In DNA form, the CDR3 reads TGTGCCAGCAGCGTCCGCACAGGGGCCCAAGGGGGTGGCTACACCTTC.

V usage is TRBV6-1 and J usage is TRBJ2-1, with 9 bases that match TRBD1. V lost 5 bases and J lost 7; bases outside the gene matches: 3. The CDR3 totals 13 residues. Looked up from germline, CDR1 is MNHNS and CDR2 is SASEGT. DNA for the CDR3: TGTGCCAGCAGTTCCGACAGGGGGAATGAGCAGTTCTTC. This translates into CASSSDRGNEQFF.

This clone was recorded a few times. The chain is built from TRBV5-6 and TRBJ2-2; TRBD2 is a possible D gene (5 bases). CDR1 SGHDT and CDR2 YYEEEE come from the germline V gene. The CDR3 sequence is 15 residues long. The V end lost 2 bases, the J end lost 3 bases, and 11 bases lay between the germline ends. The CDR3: CASSFGLLYTGELFF. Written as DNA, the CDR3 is TGTGCCAGCAGCTTCGGACTCCTTTACACCGGGGAGCTGTTTTTT.